This TCR beta chain is drawn from a study of blood T cell repertoires in COVID-19. Study summary: Samples of COVID-19 (acute and convalescent) were obtained from the United States, Italy and Spain. The analysed material was cDNA or gDNA that came from T cells, B-cell-depleted T cells, or PBMCs.

The J segment lost 6 bases and the V segment lost 3 bases, leaving 2 bases of the junction unmatched. The V gene's germline CDR1 is KGHDR and CDR2 SFDVKD. This CDR3 region has 14 residues. This clone has more than one count but fewer than ten. Distinct nucleotide sequences in the sample also encode this CDR3. Under the authors' procedure: Amplification of reference gene primers provided the estimated nucleated cell counts. Clones were sequenced by immunoSEQ multiplex PCR, and TCRdb holds only the in-frame ones, with some missing. The DNA was the basis for D and trimming; V, J and clone size are from that table. The sample has under 130,000 clones, about 85% seen once.

The J gene is TRBJ2-1, the V gene TRBV24-1, with TRBD1 identical over 9 bases. Sequencing was carried out using peripheral blood. The TCR was taken from a man in his forties or fifties in a cohort sampled during active COVID-19. In DNA, the CDR3 is TGTGCCACCAGTGATCAGACAGGGGGCAATGAGCAGTTCTTC. Translating it yields CATSDQTGGNEQFF.